This entry features one T cell receptor beta chain sequence. This CDR3 has 12 amino acids. V lost 6 bases and J lost 4, with 9 bases in between. Germline lookup yields CDR1 SGHTA and CDR2 FQGTGA. This record belongs to a study of OX40 agonist ivuxolimab in advanced cancers. Here immunoSEQ multiplex PCR was the method, and the copy in TCRdb shows in-frame clones only, minus some. The top ten hold approximately 5% of the sample, which has about 71,000 clones, about 81% seen once. Specimen: CD4+ or CD8+ T cells sorted from blood, collected in a trial of the OX40 agonist ivuxolimab. The origin of this receptor is an adult with an advanced solid tumor such as melanoma, head and neck, liver or kidney cancer. This chain connects TRBV7-3 to TRBJ1-1; perhaps TRBD1 as D (5 bases). The CDR3 here is CASRGPGTEAFF. The DNA for the CDR3 is TGTGCCAGCAGGGGGCCGGGCACTGAAGCTTTCTTT.